A single sample is the source of the 12 T cell receptor beta chains below, sequenced in a study of glioma-infiltrating T cells. Amplification of TCR alpha and beta CDR3 regions from RNA used iRepertoire nested multiplex PCR. TCRdb redid the calling of the multiplex PCR reads with MiXCR, one entry per CDR3 protein. Here the sample spans about 140,000 distinct CDR3 sequences, approximately 39% being singletons. The sequenced sample was glioma tissue, nonneoplastic brain tissue, or PBMCs (not recorded which). These receptors originate from a human donor with low-grade glioma or glioblastoma, undergoing nonglioma brain surgery, or in good health (not recorded which).

This clonotype turned up a few times. This rearrangement joins TRBV20-1 to TRBJ2-5, with 16 bases matching TRBD2. The V gene's germline CDR1 is DFQATT and CDR2 SNEGSKA (reference sequence). The CDR3 is 17 residues long. Trimming took 3 bases from V and 4 from J; bases not matched to a gene: 8. The CDR3 is CSARGTSGRGAIETQYF. The CDR3 nucleotides read TGCAGTGCTAGGGGGACTAGCGGGAGGGGGGCAATAGAGACCCAGTACTTC.

The chain employs TRBV6-2 or TRBV6-3 and TRBJ2-7; no clear D. Trimming cost V 7 bases and J 2 bases, with 9 bases left between them. Germline V CDR1 and CDR2: MNHEY, SVGEGT. The length of the CDR3 is 12 residues. The CDR3 protein is CASTTPPYEQYF. Written as DNA, the CDR3 is TGTGCCAGCACCACACCCCCCTACGAGCAGTACTTC.

The chain has TRBV12-3 or TRBV12-4 and TRBJ2-3, with D possibly TRBD2 on 6 matching bases. V lost 6 bases to trimming and J lost 10 bases, with 29 bases between them. This CDR3 spans 17 amino acids. The CDR3 sequence: CASSIRDSEIGVRSQYF. In nucleotides, the CDR3 is TGTGCCAGCAGCATCCGGGACTCCGAAATAGGGGTCAGGTCGCAGTATTTT.

V usage is TRBV28 and J usage is TRBJ2-7, with TRBD2 matching 7 bases. CDR3 size: 14 residues. Germline-derived CDR1 and CDR2 are MDHEN and SYDVKM. With V trimmed by 8 bases and J by 2 bases, 9 bases remained unmatched. The CDR3 sequence is CASHREAGTYEQYF. CDR3 nucleotides: TGTGCCAGCCACCGAGAAGCGGGAACCTACGAGCAGTACTTC.

V is TRBV15 and J is TRBJ2-1; the match to TRBD1 covers 9 bases. J gave up 8 bases and V 1 base, and 6 bases lay outside the gene matches. CDR1 LNHNV and CDR2 YYDKDF come from the germline V gene (reference sequence). CDR3 length: 15 amino acids. The CDR3 coding sequence is TGTGCCACCAGCAGAGCACAGGGGGCTGTGGATGAGCAGTTCTTC. It translates to CATSRAQGAVDEQFF.

V and J are TRBV20-1 and TRBJ1-2; 9 bases match TRBD1. The V segment lost 2 bases and the J segment 4 bases; nucleotides outside the gene matches: 2. Looked up from germline, CDR1 is DFQATT and CDR2 is SNEGSKA (reference sequence). The CDR3 is 13 residues long. The CDR3 DNA sequence: TGCAGTGCTAGATCGACAGGGGGCTATGGCTACACCTTC. Protein: CSARSTGGYGYTF.

The sample holds a few counts of this clonotype. This rearrangement joins TRBV19 to TRBJ1-5; D remains ambiguous. V was pared by 5 bases and J by 1 base, with 9 bases between. The CDR3 runs 14 residues. The germline V gene encodes CDR1 LNHDA and CDR2 SQIVND (reference sequence). The CDR3 is CASSVGTSNQPQHF. In nucleotides, the CDR3 is TGTGCCAGTAGTGTGGGAACCAGCAATCAGCCCCAGCATTTT. The variable domain in full, completed from reference TRBV19 and TRBJ1-5, reads DGGITQSPKYLFRKEGQNVTLSCEQNLNHDAMYWYRQDPGQGLRLIYYSQIVNDFQKGDIAEGYSVSREKKESFPLTVTSAQKNPTAFYLCASSVGTSNQPQHFGDGTRLSIL.

The V call is TRBV6-6, the J call TRBJ2-3; TRBD2 agrees at 7 bases. Germline V lookup: CDR1 MNHNY, CDR2 SVGAGI (reference sequence). V was clipped by 4 bases and J by 0 bases; unmatched bases: 7. The CDR3 loop spans 16 amino acids. DNA of the CDR3: TGTGCCAGCAGTTCAGAACTAGCGACTAGCACAGATACGCAGTATTTT. Its translation is CASSSELATSTDTQYF.

The V call is TRBV10-1, the J call TRBJ2-1; the D gene is possibly TRBD2 (6 bases). This CDR3 spans 14 amino acids. Germline lookup yields CDR1 WNHNN and CDR2 SYGVQD (reference sequence). V lost 2 bases and J lost 6, with 11 bases in between. CDR3 nucleotide sequence: TGCGCCAGCAGTGAGAGATCGCGGGGCAATGAGCAGTTCTTC. It yields the protein CASSERSRGNEQFF.

This sequence joins TRBV9 and TRBJ1-5; D is undetermined. CDR1 SGDLS and CDR2 YYNGEE come from the germline V gene. Trimming stripped 0 bases from V and 9 bases from J, with 13 bases between. This CDR3 region has 14 residues. This CDR3 is CASSVDSLGGPQHF. The CDR3 nucleotides read TGTGCCAGCAGCGTAGACAGTCTGGGAGGGCCCCAGCATTTT. Full variable domain (outside the CDR3, taken from reference TRBV9 and TRBJ1-5): DSGVTQTPKHLITATGQRVTLRCSPRSGDLSVYWYQQSLDQGLQFLIQYYNGEERAKGNILERFSAQQFPDLHSELNLSSLELGDSALYFCASSVDSLGGPQHFGDGTRLSIL.

The chain has TRBV6-2 or TRBV6-3 and TRBJ2-7; no clear D. The CDR3 is 12 residues long. Deletions cut 5 bases from V and 2 bases from J, with 7 bases between. CDR1 is MNHEY and CDR2 is SVGEGT in the germline V gene. CDR3 protein: CASSADAYEQYF. DNA of the CDR3: TGTGCCAGCAGTGCCGATGCCTACGAGCAGTACTTC.

V and J are TRBV6-5 and TRBJ2-7; 8 nucleotides align to TRBD2. Unmatched junction bases numbered 10, after V lost 4 bases and J lost 5 bases. The CDR3 covers 15 residues. Germline loops: CDR1 MNHEY, CDR2 SVGAGI. The CDR3 DNA is TGTGCCAGCAGTTTACCGGGAGGGCGTTCGGACGAGCAGTACTTC. Its protein product is CASSLPGGRSDEQYF.